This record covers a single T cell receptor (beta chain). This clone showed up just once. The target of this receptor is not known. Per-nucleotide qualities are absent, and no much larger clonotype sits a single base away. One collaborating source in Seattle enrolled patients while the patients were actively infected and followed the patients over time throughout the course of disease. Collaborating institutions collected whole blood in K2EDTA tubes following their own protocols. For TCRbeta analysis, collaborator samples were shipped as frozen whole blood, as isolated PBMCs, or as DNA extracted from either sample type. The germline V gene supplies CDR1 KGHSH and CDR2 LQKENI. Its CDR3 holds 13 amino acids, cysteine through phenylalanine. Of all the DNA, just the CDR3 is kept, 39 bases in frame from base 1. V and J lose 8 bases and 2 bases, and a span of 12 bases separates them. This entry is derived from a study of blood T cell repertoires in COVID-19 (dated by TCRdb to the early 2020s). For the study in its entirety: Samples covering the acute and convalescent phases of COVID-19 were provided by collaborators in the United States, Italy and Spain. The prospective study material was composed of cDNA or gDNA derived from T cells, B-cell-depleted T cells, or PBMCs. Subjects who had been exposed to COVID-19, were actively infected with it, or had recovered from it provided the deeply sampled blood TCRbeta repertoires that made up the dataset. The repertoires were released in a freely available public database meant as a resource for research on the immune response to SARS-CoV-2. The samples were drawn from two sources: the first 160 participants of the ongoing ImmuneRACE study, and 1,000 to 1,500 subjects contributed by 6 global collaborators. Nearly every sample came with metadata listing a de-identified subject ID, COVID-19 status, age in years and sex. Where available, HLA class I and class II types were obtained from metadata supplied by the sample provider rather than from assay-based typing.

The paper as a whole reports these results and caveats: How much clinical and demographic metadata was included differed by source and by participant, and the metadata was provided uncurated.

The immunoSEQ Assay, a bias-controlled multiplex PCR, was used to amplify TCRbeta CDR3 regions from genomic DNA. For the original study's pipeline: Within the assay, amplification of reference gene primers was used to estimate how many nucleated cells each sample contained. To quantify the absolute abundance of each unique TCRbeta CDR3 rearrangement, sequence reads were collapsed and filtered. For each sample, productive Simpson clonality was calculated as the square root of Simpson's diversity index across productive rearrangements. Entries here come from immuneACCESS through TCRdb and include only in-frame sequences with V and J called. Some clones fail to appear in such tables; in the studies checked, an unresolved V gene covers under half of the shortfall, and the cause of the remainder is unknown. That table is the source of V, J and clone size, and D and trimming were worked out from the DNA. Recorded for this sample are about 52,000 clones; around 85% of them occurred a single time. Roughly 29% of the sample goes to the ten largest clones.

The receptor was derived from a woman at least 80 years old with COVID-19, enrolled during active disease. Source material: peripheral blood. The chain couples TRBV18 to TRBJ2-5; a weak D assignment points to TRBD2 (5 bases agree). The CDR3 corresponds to CASLTGLQETQYF. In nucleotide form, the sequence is TGTGCCAGCCTCACGGGATTACAAGAGACCCAGTACTTC. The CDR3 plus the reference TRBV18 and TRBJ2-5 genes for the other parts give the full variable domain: NAGVMQNPRHLVRRRGQEARLRCSPMKGHSHVYWYRQLPEEGLKFMVYLQKENIIDESGMPKERFSAEFPKEGPSILRIQQVVRGDSAAYFCASLTGLQETQYFGPGTRLLVL.